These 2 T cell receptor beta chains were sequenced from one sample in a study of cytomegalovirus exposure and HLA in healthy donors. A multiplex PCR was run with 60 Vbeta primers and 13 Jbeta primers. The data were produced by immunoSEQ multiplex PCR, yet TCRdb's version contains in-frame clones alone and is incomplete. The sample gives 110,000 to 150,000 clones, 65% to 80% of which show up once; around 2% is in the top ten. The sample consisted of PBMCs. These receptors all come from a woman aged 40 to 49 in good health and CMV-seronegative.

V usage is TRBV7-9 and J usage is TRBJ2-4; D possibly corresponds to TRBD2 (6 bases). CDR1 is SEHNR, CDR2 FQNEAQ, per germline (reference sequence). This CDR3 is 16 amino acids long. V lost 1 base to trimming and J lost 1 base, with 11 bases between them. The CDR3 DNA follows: TGTGCCAGCAGCTTAGGGGGGGTGGGGGCCAAAAACATTCAGTACTTC. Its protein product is CASSLGGVGAKNIQYF.

The CDR3 DNA reads as TGTGCCAGCAGCCTGGGCCTGAACACCGGGGAGCTGTTTTTT. This sequence encodes CASSLGLNTGELFF. V and J are TRBV7-7 and TRBJ2-2, with D unresolved. Per the germline V gene, CDR1 is SSHAT and CDR2 is FNYEAQ (reference sequence). The CDR3 is 14 residues long. V shed 5 bases and J shed 1 base, with 8 bases lying between them. Combining the CDR3 with reference TRBV7-7 and TRBJ2-2 gives the whole variable domain GAGVSQSPRYKVTKRGQDVTLRCDPISSHATLYWYQQALGQGPEFLTYFNYEAQPDKSGLPSDRFSAERPEGSISTLTIQRTEQRDSAMYRCASSLGLNTGELFFGEGSRLTVL.